This TCR beta chain was documented in a study of blood T cell repertoires in COVID-19. About the research overall: Sample material is recorded as cDNA or gDNA derived from T cells, B-cell-depleted T cells, or PBMCs.

Clones were read by immunoSEQ multiplex PCR, and TCRdb kept only the in-frame ones, dropping some. Of about 150,000 clones in the sample, 76% were seen once. Trimming cost V 3 bases and J 0 bases; bases outside gene matches: 4. The CDR3 is 16 residues long. From germline, CDR1 is KGHSH and CDR2 LQKENI. Sequencing was done on a sample of peripheral blood. V usage is TRBV18 and J usage is TRBJ1-3; 8 positions match TRBD1. This sequence was found in a woman older than 75 with acute or convalescent COVID-19. The CDR3 here is CASSPGQASSGNTIYF. In DNA form, the CDR3 reads TGTGCCAGCTCACCGGGACAGGCGAGCTCTGGAAACACCATATATTTT.